Shown below are 24 T cell receptor beta chains from a single sample sequenced in a study of blood T cell repertoires in COVID-19. Here immunoSEQ multiplex PCR was the method, and the copy in TCRdb shows in-frame clones only, minus some. The data show about 110,000 clones, with around 90% seen just once and roughly 2.5% held by the top ten. The sequenced sample consisted of peripheral blood. These receptors all come from a human donor in a cohort sampled during active COVID-19.

The V gene is TRBV6-5, the J gene TRBJ2-7; 7 bases match TRBD2. CDR1 MNHEY and CDR2 SVGAGI come from the germline V gene. V lost 2 bases to trimming and J lost 7 bases; unmatched junction nucleotides: 11. The length of the CDR3 is 15 residues. CDR3 sequence: CASSYASGPGQEQYF. The CDR3, as DNA: TGTGCCAGCAGTTACGCTAGCGGACCCGGGCAGGAGCAGTACTTC.

The gene calls are TRBV6-1 and TRBJ1-6; D gene uncertain. Germline CDR1 and CDR2: MNHNS and SASEGT. This CDR3 is 14 amino acids long. V was clipped by 1 base and J by 12 bases, with 13 bases between them. For the CDR3, the DNA is TGTGCCAGCAGTGAAGACTTTTTCGGGAGACCCCTCCACTTT. Amino acid sequence: CASSEDFFGRPLHF.

The chain uses TRBV3-1 (or the pseudogene TRBV3-2) and TRBJ2-7; weak D call: TRBD2 (6 bases). V lost 0 bases to trimming and J lost 5 bases, with 14 bases between them. From germline, CDR1 is LGHDT and CDR2 YNNKEL (reference sequence). The CDR3 length is 15 residues. The CDR3 DNA sequence: TGTGCCAGCAGCCAAGATCGGCTTAGGACTAACGAGCAGTACTTC. Amino acid sequence: CASSQDRLRTNEQYF.

This chain joins TRBV19 and TRBJ2-2; a possible D gene is TRBD1 (6 bases). In germline, CDR1 is LNHDA, CDR2 SQIVND (reference sequence). With 3 bases removed from V and 4 bases from J, the gap between germline ends came to 12 bases. The CDR3 runs to 15 residues. The CDR3 sequence: CASSMAPGATGELFF. The CDR3 DNA reads TGTGCCAGTAGTATGGCACCAGGGGCCACCGGGGAGCTGTTTTTT.

The chain is built from TRBV2 and TRBJ1-1, with D uncertain. The germline CDR1 and CDR2 sequences are SNHLY and FYNNEI. Trimming removed 8 bases at V and 6 bases at J, with 16 bases between. The CDR3 has 13 residues. CDR3 bases: TGTGCCAGCCTGAGGGAAGGGAGGTCTGAAGCTTTCTTT. Its translation is CASLREGRSEAFF.

This chain connects TRBV24-1 to TRBJ2-1, with D perhaps TRBD1 (6 bases). V was pared by 6 bases and J by 7 bases, with 12 bases between. Germline V gene lookup returns CDR1 KGHDR and CDR2 SFDVKD. There are 13 residues in the CDR3. The CDR3 DNA is TGTGCCACCAGTCAAACAGGGTCGAATGAGCAGTTCTTC. Protein: CATSQTGSNEQFF.

The J gene is TRBJ1-1, the V gene TRBV6-1; 7 nucleotides match TRBD1. Trimming took 2 bases from V and 6 from J; bases not matched to a gene: 9. This CDR3 spans 15 amino acids. Germline CDR1 MNHNS, CDR2 SASEGT. CDR3 DNA: TGTGCCAGCAGTGAAAAGGGACAGCGGGCGCCTGAAGCTTTCTTT. Encoded protein: CASSEKGQRAPEAFF.

Written as DNA, the CDR3 is TGCGCCAGCAGTGAGTCGACGGGGGCTGGGGCCAACGTCCTGACTTTC. Protein sequence: CASSESTGAGANVLTF. The V and J genes are TRBV10-2 and TRBJ2-6; a possible D gene is TRBD2 (6 bases). Germline V gives CDR1 WSHSY, CDR2 SAAADI. V was trimmed by 0 bases and J by 2 bases, leaving 8 bases between them. The CDR3 runs to 16 residues.

The chain carries TRBV27 and TRBJ2-2; TRBD2 agrees at 10 bases. J was trimmed by 3 bases and V by 2 bases; bases with no gene match: 0. The CDR3 length is 15 residues. Germline CDR1 MNHEY, CDR2 SMNVEV (reference sequence). CDR3 DNA: TGTGCCAGCAGTTTACTAGCGGGAGACACCGGGGAGCTGTTTTTT. Translating gives CASSLLAGDTGELFF.

This clone was counted a single time. The chain recombines TRBV14 with TRBJ1-6, with TRBD1 as a possible D gene (5 bases). The germline V gene encodes CDR1 SGHDN and CDR2 FVKESK. V was cut by 2 bases and J by 0 bases, with 17 bases left in between. The CDR3 runs 19 residues. The CDR3 coding sequence is TGTGCCAGCAGCCAAAAAGCAGGGCGAATGAGCTCCTATAATTCACCCCTCCACTTT. It encodes CASSQKAGRMSSYNSPLHF.

This clone has a handful of counts. The chain joins TRBV9 to TRBJ1-6, with D possibly TRBD1 on 5 matching bases. Trimming stripped 0 bases from V and 0 bases from J, with 13 bases between. Germline V gene sequence: CDR1 SGDLS, CDR2 YYNGEE. The CDR3 sequence is 18 residues long. The CDR3 sequence: CASSVGPGPSSYNSPLHF. The CDR3 nucleotides read TGTGCCAGCAGCGTAGGTCCAGGGCCCAGCTCCTATAATTCACCCCTCCACTTT. The whole variable domain, filled in from reference TRBV9 and TRBJ1-6, reads DSGVTQTPKHLITATGQRVTLRCSPRSGDLSVYWYQQSLDQGLQFLIQYYNGEERAKGNILERFSAQQFPDLHSELNLSSLELGDSALYFCASSVGPGPSSYNSPLHFGNGTRLTVT.

The chain joins TRBV7-8 to TRBJ1-2; D is possibly TRBD1 (5 bases). Trimming shortened V by 3 bases and J by 2 bases, and 7 bases separated the two germline ends. The CDR3 consists of 13 residues. Germline V gene sequence: CDR1 SGHVS, CDR2 FQNEAQ. CDR3: CASSLTDNYGYTF. The CDR3 region has the DNA TGTGCCAGCAGCTTGACAGACAACTATGGCTACACCTTC.

This clone was seen once. The chain employs TRBV10-3 and TRBJ2-1; 11 bases are a match to TRBD2. Germline trimming cut 6 bases from V and 7 bases from J; bases unmatched to any gene: 11. From germline, CDR1 is ENHRY and CDR2 SYGVKD. This CDR3 is built from 16 residues. This chain's CDR3 is CAISPQLAGALNEQFF. The CDR3 DNA sequence: TGTGCCATCAGCCCACAACTAGCGGGGGCCCTAAATGAGCAGTTCTTC.

The gene calls are TRBV3-1 (or the pseudogene TRBV3-2) and TRBJ2-5, with TRBD1 identical over 7 bases. J was trimmed by 4 bases and V by 4 bases; bases with no gene match: 6. Germline V gives CDR1 LGHDT, CDR2 YNNKEL (reference sequence). This CDR3 is built from 14 residues. The CDR3 nucleotides read TGTGCCAGCAGCCCACGACAGGGAAGAGAGACCCAGTACTTC. It is translated as CASSPRQGRETQYF.

This clone was seen only a few times. J is TRBJ2-3 and V is TRBV25-1; D possibly corresponds to TRBD2 (6 bases). The CDR3 is 14 residues long. Trimming cost V 5 bases and J 2 bases, with 11 bases left between them. Germline CDR1 and CDR2: MGHDK and SYGVNS. CDR3 nucleotides: TGTGCCAGCAGTTTAGCGGCCGCCACAGATACGCAGTATTTT. As protein: CASSLAAATDTQYF. The whole variable domain, remainder taken from reference TRBV25-1 and TRBJ2-3, is EADIYQTPRYLVIGTGKKITLECSQTMGHDKMYWYQQDPGMELHLIHYSYGVNSTEKGDLSSESTVSRIRTEHFPLTLESARPSHTSQYLCASSLAAATDTQYFGPGTRLTVL.

The chain joins TRBV19 to TRBJ1-1; 9 bases are shared with TRBD1. V lost 3 bases to trimming and J lost 1 base; unmatched junction nucleotides: 6. This CDR3 has 16 amino acids. From germline, CDR1 is LNHDA and CDR2 SQIVND (reference sequence). The CDR3 loop is CASSMGQGWQNTEAFF. The CDR3 DNA sequence: TGTGCCAGTAGTATGGGACAGGGTTGGCAGAACACTGAAGCTTTCTTT.

The chain recombines TRBV10-1 with TRBJ2-3, with D tentatively TRBD2 (6 bases). The germline V gene has CDR1 WNHNN and CDR2 SYGVQD (reference sequence). Trimming removed 10 bases at V and 2 bases at J, with 13 bases between. There are 13 residues in the CDR3. CDR3 region: CATGGANTDTQYF. CDR3 in DNA: TGCGCCACCGGCGGGGCGAACACAGATACGCAGTATTTT.

The gene calls are TRBV10-3 and TRBJ1-1; D gene uncertain. This CDR3 contains 15 residues. With 3 bases removed from V and 3 bases from J, the gap between germline ends came to 14 bases. Germline CDR1 reads ENHRY; CDR2 reads SYGVKD. CDR3 residues: CAISDPVSGYTEAFF. The DNA for the CDR3 is TGTGCCATCAGTGATCCAGTTTCAGGATACACTGAAGCTTTCTTT.

CDR3 loop: CASSPPSLSNAFF. CDR3 coding DNA: TGTGCCAGCTCACCACCGAGCCTTTCGAATGCTTTCTTT. V is TRBV18 and J is TRBJ1-1; no clear D. The germline V and J ends were trimmed by 0 bases and 11 bases, with 13 bases remaining between them. There are 13 residues in the CDR3. The V gene's germline CDR1 is KGHSH and CDR2 LQKENI.

This clone came up a few times. The genes are TRBV28 and TRBJ1-2; 10 bases match TRBD1. The CDR3 runs to 16 residues. Germline CDR1 is MDHEN and CDR2 is SYDVKM. The V and J ends lost 5 bases and 6 bases, in that order; junction bases with no gene match: 12. The CDR3 here is CASSPGYQTGGDGYTF. As DNA, the CDR3 is TGTGCCAGCAGTCCAGGTTACCAGACAGGGGGCGATGGCTACACCTTC.

The CDR3 region has the DNA TGCGCCAGCAGCCATGGACAGGGGAATATGGCAGATACGCAGTATTTT. Its protein is CASSHGQGNMADTQYF. The chain employs TRBV5-1 and TRBJ2-3; 9 bases map to TRBD1. V was clipped by 4 bases and J by 4 bases; unmatched bases: 10. CDR1 is SGHRS, CDR2 YFSETQ, per germline. The CDR3 is made up of 16 amino acids.

The chain links TRBV28 to TRBJ2-7, with 10 bases that match TRBD2. CDR1 and CDR2 from the germline V gene are MDHEN and SYDVKM. Losses at the gene ends were 6 bases for V and 7 bases for J; bases not matched to a gene: 21. The CDR3 is 18 amino acids. The CDR3 protein is CASSPAGASGRLAGEQYF. The CDR3 DNA is TGTGCCAGCAGCCCCGCAGGGGCTAGCGGGAGATTGGCGGGGGAGCAGTACTTC.

The V and J genes are TRBV20-1 and TRBJ2-7; D not resolved. Germline V gene data show CDR1 as DFQATT and CDR2 as SNEGSKA (reference sequence). The V end lost 7 bases, the J end lost 0 bases, and 7 bases lay between the germline ends. This CDR3 has 11 residues. The CDR3 spells CSVLSSYEQYF. The CDR3 region has the DNA TGCAGTGTCCTCTCCTCCTACGAGCAGTACTTC.

This clone was found once. This CDR3 reads CASSDQGPSTDTQYF. The CDR3 nucleotides read TGTGCCAGCAGTGATCAGGGTCCTAGCACAGATACGCAGTATTTT. This chain joins TRBV6-1 and TRBJ2-3, with a possible D match to TRBD1 (5 bases). Germline V gene sequence: CDR1 MNHNS, CDR2 SASEGT. This CDR3 contains 15 residues. V lost 3 bases and J lost 0, with 10 bases in between.